This is a list of T cell receptor beta chains from one sample in a study of regulatory T cells in long-lasting Graves disease. TCRdb reanalysed the multiplex PCR reads using MiXCR and keeps one entry per CDR3 protein. The sample has a few hundred thousand distinct CDR3 sequences, roughly 12% seen once; the top ten hold under 10%. The same data also contributed to another study, on T cells in Graves' hyperthyroidism and ophthalmopathy.

This specimen consisted of peripheral blood mononuclear cells (PBMCs), obtained at new diagnosis, from a patient treated with antithyroid drugs. The receptors were sampled from a man younger than 40 with Graves disease. Each CDR3 is given without its conserved first and last residue. The D gene is left open where the match is weak. Some rows mark clone size as missing; the rest say once, few, many or name a class of expanded clone.

v_gene,abundance,j_gene,d_gene,CDR3aa
TRBV11-2,NA,TRBJ2-5,TRBD2,ASSLSELAAWRLGSWWETQY
TRBV15,few,TRBJ1-5,NA,ATSDGQSYSNQPQH
TRBV20-1,once,TRBJ2-3,NA,SGTGEESTDTQY
TRBV27,many,TRBJ2-3,TRBD2,ASSLGGRRTDTQY
TRBV30,many,TRBJ2-1,NA,AWSVLPPSSYNEQF
TRBV3-1,many,TRBJ1-5,NA,ASSRQVGQPQH
TRBV27,NA,TRBJ2-1,NA,GPKHDNERF
TRBV4-1,NA,TRBJ1-1,NA,ASSQDTLSGMNTEAF
TRBV18,NA,TRBJ2-7,NA,ASSPSLGGGMYEQY
TRBV29-1,many,TRBJ2-1,TRBD2,SVPGLAGVEQF
TRBV7-3,NA,TRBJ2-2,NA,ASARGENTGELF
TRBV7-2,many,TRBJ1-5,NA,ASSSGMSNQPQH
TRBV7-9,many,TRBJ2-1,NA,ASSLAGHYNEQF
TRBV28,many,TRBJ2-7,NA,ASSPLRSEQY
TRBV11-2,many,TRBJ1-2,TRBD1,ASSSGTGGAVRGYT
TRBV6-1,many,TRBJ1-5,NA,ASVQRFTVSNQPQH
TRBV15,NA,TRBJ2-2,NA,ATSPTLHTGELF
TRBV20-1,many,TRBJ2-3,TRBD1,SPRQGAGTDTQY
TRBV10-3,few,TRBJ2-1,NA,AISESRANNEQF
TRBV5-5,many,TRBJ1-5,NA,ASSLANSERPQH
TRBV5-1,many,TRBJ2-1,TRBD2,ASSPGLAGGKNEQF
TRBV6-5,many,TRBJ1-1,NA,ASSYLSGAANTEAF
TRBV18,NA,TRBJ2-7,NA,ASSQTSDRLLGYEQY
TRBV30,NA,TRBJ2-4,NA,AWSVQGVNIQY
TRBV29-1,many,TRBJ1-1,NA,SGGPANTEAF
TRBV19,many,TRBJ2-7,NA,ASRLVDGSYEQY
TRBV9,NA,TRBJ2-1,TRBD2,ASSVTSANEQF
TRBV11-2,NA,TRBJ2-4,NA,ASRAIVGTKNIQY
TRBV12-3/TRBV12-4,NA,NA,TRBD2,ASSLTSGSRWAQY
TRBV5-1,few,TRBJ2-2,NA,ASSVTGTRPGELF
TRBV13,NA,TRBJ1-2,NA,ASSLFNYGYT
TRBV29-1,few,TRBJ2-4,NA,SVEETRAKNIQY
TRBV6-9,few,TRBJ1-4,NA,ASSYRGSKSEKLF
TRBV28,many,TRBJ1-2,TRBD1,ASTLRGSGGYT
TRBV28,many,TRBJ2-7,NA,ASSFGDTLEQY
TRBV13,few,TRBJ2-7,TRBD1,ASSPVTGGRYEQY
TRBV6-1,many,TRBJ2-1,NA,ASPSEYSGPVEFNEQF
TRBV6-5,NA,TRBJ2-1,TRBD2,ASSYSLLAGNEQF
TRBV10-3,few,TRBJ2-3,TRBD2,AISAPEAQTSGSTDTQY
TRBV6-1,many,TRBJ2-7,TRBD2,ASSPLGTSGRVYEQY
TRBV5-1,few,TRBJ2-3,NA,ASSLVDSVTDTQY
TRBV24-1,few,TRBJ1-1,NA,ASWDSSCRGTEAF
TRBV29-1,many,TRBJ1-1,NA,SAELTANTEAF
TRBV28,NA,TRBJ2-7,NA,ASSVRPYEQY
TRBV6-4,NA,TRBJ2-5,TRBD2,ATSPGLAGVETQY
TRBV5-1,few,TRBJ2-7,TRBD2,ASSLAGGSEQY
TRBV28,many,TRBJ2-3,NA,ASNEAGRMSGGTDTQY
TRBV7-9,many,TRBJ2-3,TRBD1,ASSKSDRGTKTDTQY
TRBV10-3,few,TRBJ1-2,NA,ATGAGTTNYGYT
TRBV11-2,many,TRBJ2-7,NA,ASRPSSSYEQY
TRBV6-1,many,TRBJ1-2,NA,ASSEAPGRGYGYT
TRBV12-3/TRBV12-4,many,TRBJ1-4,NA,ASSHLMEKLF
TRBV3-1,many,TRBJ2-7,NA,ASSQVNHEQY
TRBV10-3,many,TRBJ2-2,NA,AISEGTGELF
TRBV6-6,NA,TRBJ2-1,NA,ASSYSSANEQF
TRBV18,NA,TRBJ2-2,NA,ASSPLTVTTGELF
TRBV29-1,many,TRBJ1-2,NA,SVEVGANYGYT